This TCR beta chain was identified in a study of T cell repertoires in cytomegalovirus infection (dated by TCRdb to the late 2010s). With regard to the full study: The HLA type of each donor mattered for the analysis, because public TCR beta signatures pointed to carriage of CMV infection along with the matching HLA type. Overall study results and their limits: In the ex vivo response, HLA-C-restricted CMV-specific TCR beta clonotypes were dominant, and in two of eight donors the single most frequent clonotype came from this HLA-C-restricted group. Cumulative frequency of public TCR beta family members discriminated carriers of CMV infection plus the relevant HLA type in this cohort and an independent approximately 350-donor cohort.

Sequencing took place on an Illumina HiSeq 1500. The raw public data were reprocessed by TCRdb itself: fastp quality trimming at Q25, MiXCR clonotype calling, in-frame beta chains only. Every entry covers one CDR3 protein and lists the most common genes and DNA from its rows. Present in this sample are a few hundred thousand distinct CDR3 sequences, around a sixth of which were seen just once. Together, the top ten hold 9.5% to 15% of the sample. About this clonotype itself: Its specific antigen is unknown. The sample holds no much larger clone one base away, and base qualities are not on file.

CDR1 and CDR2 (DFQATT, SNEGSKA) derive from the germline V gene (reference sequence). The junction carries 14 bases between V and J, which are trimmed by 3 bases and 1 base respectively. CDR3 length: 15 amino acids, cysteine to phenylalanine. Only the CDR3 part of the read is kept: 45 bases, read in frame from the first base. The chain links TRBV20-1 with TRBJ2-3; the D gene is perhaps TRBD1 or TRBD2, each of them matching over 6 bases. The source material was PBMCs. This clonotype was sampled from a human donor in good health (CMV status not recorded). Some clones in this sample may be carry-over from other donors' samples. The nucleotide sequence reads as follows: TGCAGTGCTAGGGGGGGCGGGTCCCGCACAGATACGCAGTATTTT. Its translation reads: CSARGGGSRTDTQYF.